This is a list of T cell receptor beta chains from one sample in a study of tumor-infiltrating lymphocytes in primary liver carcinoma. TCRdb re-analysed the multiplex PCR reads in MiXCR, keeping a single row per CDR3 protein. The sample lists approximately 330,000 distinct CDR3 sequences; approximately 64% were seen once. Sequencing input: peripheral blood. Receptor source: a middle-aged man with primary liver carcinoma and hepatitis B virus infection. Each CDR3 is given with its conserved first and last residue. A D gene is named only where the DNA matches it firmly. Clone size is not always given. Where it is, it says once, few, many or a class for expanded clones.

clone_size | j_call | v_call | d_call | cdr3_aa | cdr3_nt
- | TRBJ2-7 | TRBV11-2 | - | CASSLCRQSYEQYF | TGTGCCAGCAGCTTATGTAGGCAGTCCTACGAGCAGTACTTC
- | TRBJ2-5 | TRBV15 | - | CATSRDTRSETQYF | TGTGCCACCAGCAGAGATACCCGCAGTGAGACCCAGTACTTC
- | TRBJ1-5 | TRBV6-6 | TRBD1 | CASSGSGTASNQPQHF | TGTGCCAGCAGCGGATCCGGGACAGCCAGCAATCAGCCCCAGCACTTC
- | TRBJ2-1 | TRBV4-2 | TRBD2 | CASSQTLAGNEQIF | TGTGCCAGCAGCCAAACACTAGCGGGAAATGAGCAGATCTTC
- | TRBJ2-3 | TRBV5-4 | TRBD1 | CASSRAGGFLRTDTQYF | TGTGCCAGCAGCCGCGCAGGGGGCTTTCTTCGCACAGATACGCAGTATTTT
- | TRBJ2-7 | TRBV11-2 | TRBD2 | CASSGLAAYKEQYF | TGTGCCAGCAGCGGACTAGCGGCCTACAAAGAGCAGTACTTC
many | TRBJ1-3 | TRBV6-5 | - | CASSYGGIQSGNTIYF | TGTGCCAGCAGTTACGGGGGTATCCAGTCTGGAAACACCATATATTTT
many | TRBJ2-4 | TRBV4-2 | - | CASSQDRGLAKNIQYF | TGTGCCAGCAGCCAAGACAGGGGATTGGCCAAAAACATTCAGTACTTC
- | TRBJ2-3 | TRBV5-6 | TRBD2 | CASSLLAGAGDTQYF | TGTGCCAGCAGCTTGTTAGCGGGAGCAGGAGATACGCAGTATTTT
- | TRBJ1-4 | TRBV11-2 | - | CASSSFRDGAREKLLF | TGTGCCAGCAGCTCTTTTCGCGATGGGGCGAGGGAAAAACTGCTTTTT
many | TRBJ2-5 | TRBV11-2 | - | CASSRGIEETQYF | TGTGCCAGCAGCCGCGGAATCGAGGAGACCCAGTACTTC
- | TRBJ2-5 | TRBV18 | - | CASSPSWETQYF | TGTGCCAGCTCACCAAGCTGGGAGACCCAGTACTTC
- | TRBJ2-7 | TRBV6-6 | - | CASSYSRRSSYEQCF | TGTGCCAGCAGTTACTCACGCAGGAGCTCCTACGAGCAGTGTTTC
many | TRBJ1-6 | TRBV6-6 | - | CASSQGGMSSYNSPLHF | TGTGCCAGCAGTCAGGGAGGGATGAGCTCCTATAATTCACCCCTCCACTTT
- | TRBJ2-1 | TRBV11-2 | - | CASGFRWGAHNERFF | TGTGCCAGCGGCTTTAGGTGGGGGGCCCACAATGAGCGGTTCTTC
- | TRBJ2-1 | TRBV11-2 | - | CASSGDRTRNNEQSF | TGTGCCAGCAGCGGAGACAGGACTAGGAACAATGAGCAGTCCTTC
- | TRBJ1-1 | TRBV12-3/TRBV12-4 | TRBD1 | CARNGQAMSTEAFF | TGTGCCCGCAATGGACAGGCCATGAGCACTGAAGCTTTCTTT
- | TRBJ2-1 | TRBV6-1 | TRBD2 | CASSEKILAGVDRNDQIF | TGTGCCAGCAGTGAAAAGATACTAGCGGGAGTTGATCGCAATGACCAGATCTTC
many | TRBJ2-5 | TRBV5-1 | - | CASSLNGKETQYF | TGCGCCAGCAGCTTGAACGGGAAAGAGACCCAGTACTTC
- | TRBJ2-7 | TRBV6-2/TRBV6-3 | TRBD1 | CASNPTGGRIEQYF | TGTGCTAGCAACCCGACAGGGGGTCGCATCGAGCAGTACTTC
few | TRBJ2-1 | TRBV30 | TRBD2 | CAWRSGLADYNEQFF | TGTGCCTGGAGATCGGGACTAGCGGACTACAATGAGCAGTTCTTC
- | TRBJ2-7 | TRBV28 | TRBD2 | CARKPGLAGAQSSYEQYF | TGTGCCAGAAAACCGGGACTAGCGGGGGCCCAATCTTCCTACGAGCAGTACTTC